Following are 22 T cell receptor beta chains from one sample sequenced in a study of T cell responses to AZD1222 COVID-19 vaccine. Here immunoSEQ multiplex PCR was the method, and the copy in TCRdb shows in-frame clones only, minus some. The sample contains 56,000 or so clones, approximately 88% of which appear only once. The source material was peripheral blood, sampled on day 0 of AZD1222 vaccination. Every receptor here comes from an adult in good health.

As regards this clone: Mismatch with germline at one junction end may stem from a read error. The chain employs TRBV6-1 and TRBJ2-7; no clear D. Per germline, CDR1 MNHNS and CDR2 SASEGT. The CDR3 covers 12 residues. CDR3 loop: CASSEPGRNRDF. CDR3 DNA: TGTGCCAGCAGTGAACCTGGCCGAAATCGAGACTTC.

V usage is TRBV5-1 and J usage is TRBJ2-3, with D hard to call. Trimming shortened V by 1 base and J by 0 bases, and 9 bases separated the two germline ends. This CDR3 is built from 15 residues. Per germline, CDR1 SGHRS and CDR2 YFSETQ. The CDR3 is CASSLTVSSTDTQYF. CDR3 in DNA: TGCGCCAGCAGCTTGACAGTTTCTAGCACAGATACGCAGTATTTT.

CDR3 amino acids: CASSQENWASGRDTQYF. The CDR3 DNA sequence: TGCGCCAGCAGCCAAGAAAATTGGGCTAGCGGGAGAGATACGCAGTATTTT. The J gene is TRBJ2-3, the V gene TRBV4-3; 10 bases agree with TRBD2. Germline CDR1 is LGHNA and CDR2 is YSLEER. With V trimmed by 0 bases and J by 5 bases, 8 bases remained unmatched. The CDR3 is 17 residues long.

The chain links TRBV6-5 to TRBJ1-5; D is perhaps TRBD1 (6 bases). V lost 6 bases to trimming and J lost 0 bases, with 12 bases between them. CDR3 size: 15 residues. Germline assignment: CDR1 MNHEY and CDR2 SVGAGI. The CDR3 here is CASSMTGHSNQPQHF. CDR3 bases: TGTGCCAGCAGCATGACAGGCCATAGCAATCAGCCCCAGCATTTT.

The chain couples TRBV5-1 to TRBJ2-7; D remains unclear. Germline loops: CDR1 SGHRS, CDR2 YFSETQ. Trimming stripped 4 bases from V and 7 bases from J, with 15 bases between. CDR3 length: 13 amino acids. The CDR3 nucleotides are TGCGCCAGCAGCACCCAACCAGCCGAGGAGCAGTACTTC. It encodes CASSTQPAEEQYF.

This chain links TRBV18 with TRBJ1-5; 9 nucleotides line up with TRBD1. The CDR3 totals 17 residues. Germline CDR1 reads KGHSH; CDR2 reads LQKENI. The V segment lost 3 bases and the J segment 2 bases; nucleotides outside the gene matches: 8. For the CDR3, the DNA is TGTGCCAGCTCACCTGGGACAGGGTTGCGAGGCAATCAGCCCCAGCATTTT. Its translation: CASSPGTGLRGNQPQHF.

This chain links TRBV5-1 with TRBJ2-7; possible D gene TRBD1, 6 bases. The germline CDR1 and CDR2 sequences are SGHRS and YFSETQ. V was shortened by 0 bases and J by 2 bases, with 9 bases between the two germline ends. CDR3 size: 14 residues. The CDR3 bases are TGCGCCAGCAGCTTGGCAACAGGGACCTACGAGCAGTACTTC. This translates into CASSLATGTYEQYF.

The chain recombines TRBV7-2 with TRBJ2-3, with TRBD2 matching 9 bases. Germline V CDR1 and CDR2: SGHTA, FQGNSA. CDR3 length equals 15 residues. After removal of 2 bases from V and 5 bases from J, the junction contained 5 bases not matched to a gene. In DNA form, the CDR3 reads TGTGCCAGCAGCTTACAAGCGGGAGGACTAGATACGCAGTATTTT. Amino acids: CASSLQAGGLDTQYF. Filled out from reference TRBV7-2 and TRBJ2-3, the complete variable domain reads GAGVSQSPSNKVTEKGKDVELRCDPISGHTALYWYRQSLGQGLEFLIYFQGNSAPDKSGLPSDRFSAERTGGSVSTLTIQRTQQEDSAVYLCASSLQAGGLDTQYFGPGTRLTVL.

The chain uses TRBV5-1 and TRBJ2-6, with D possibly being TRBD1 (5 bases). The V end was cut by 5 bases, the J end by 0 bases, with 15 bases between. The CDR3 runs 17 residues. Per germline, CDR1 SGHRS and CDR2 YFSETQ. The CDR3 coding sequence is TGCGCCAGCAGTCTAAGGGGCCCGAGCTCTGGGGCCAACGTCCTGACTTTC. Encoded protein: CASSLRGPSSGANVLTF.

CDR3 protein: CATSDSGTGYYEQYF. CDR3 coding DNA: TGTGCCACCAGTGATTCCGGGACAGGTTACTACGAGCAGTACTTC. The chain recombines TRBV24-1 with TRBJ2-7, with 8 nucleotides matching TRBD1. The CDR3 extends over 15 amino acids. Germline lookup yields CDR1 KGHDR and CDR2 SFDVKD. V gave up 2 bases and J gave up 3 bases; unmatched junction bases: 5.

The V gene is TRBV7-3, the J gene TRBJ2-5; D perhaps matches TRBD1 (5 bases). Germline lookup yields CDR1 SGHTA and CDR2 FQGTGA. V was trimmed by 4 bases and J by 4 bases, leaving 13 bases between them. This CDR3 comprises 14 residues. The CDR3 DNA reads TGTGCCAGCAGCTCCCTTGATGACAGAGAGACCCAGTACTTC. Translated, it gives CASSSLDDRETQYF.

The rearrangement joins TRBV6-6 to TRBJ2-1; D ambiguous. CDR3 length: 13 residues. CDR1 and CDR2 from the germline V gene are MNHNY and SVGAGI (reference sequence). The V gene lost 7 bases and the J gene lost 5 bases, with 12 bases spanning the gap. CDR3 DNA sequence: TGTGCCAGCACCAATGGGCAGAACAATGAGCAGTTCTTC. Amino acids: CASTNGQNNEQFF.

The chain recombines TRBV6-4 with TRBJ2-1; D is ambiguous. Deletions cut 2 bases from V and 6 bases from J, with 8 bases between. The CDR3 covers 13 residues. The germline V gene has CDR1 MRHNA and CDR2 SNTAGT. CDR3 amino acids: CASSDKPSNEQFF. The CDR3 DNA reads as TGTGCCAGCAGTGACAAACCCTCCAATGAGCAGTTCTTC.

The chain has TRBV6-5 and TRBJ2-7; TRBD2 might be the D (6 bases). V was shortened by 4 bases and J by 0 bases, with 13 bases between the two germline ends. Germline values: CDR1 MNHEY, CDR2 SVGAGI. The CDR3 spans 15 residues. CDR3 DNA sequence: TGTGCCAGCAGTTTTTCTAGCGACAGCTCCTACGAGCAGTACTTC. Protein sequence: CASSFSSDSSYEQYF.

This chain connects TRBV7-2 to TRBJ2-3; no definite D call. The V gene lost 0 bases and the J gene lost 2 bases, with 6 bases spanning the gap. The CDR3 sequence is 14 residues long. Germline V gene lookup returns CDR1 SGHTA and CDR2 FQGNSA. Here the CDR3 DNA reads TGTGCCAGCAGCTTAGCTGGGGTCACAGATACGCAGTATTTT. Encoded protein: CASSLAGVTDTQYF. Full variable domain (rest looked up from reference TRBV7-2 and TRBJ2-3): GAGVSQSPSNKVTEKGKDVELRCDPISGHTALYWYRQSLGQGLEFLIYFQGNSAPDKSGLPSDRFSAERTGGSVSTLTIQRTQQEDSAVYLCASSLAGVTDTQYFGPGTRLTVL.

V and J are TRBV11-1 and TRBJ2-1; D is ambiguous. Germline-derived CDR1 and CDR2 are SGHAT and FQDESV (reference sequence). V lost 3 bases and J 2 bases, leaving 11 bases between the germline ends. This CDR3 contains 15 residues. The CDR3 DNA sequence: TGTGCCAGCAGCTTTATCTACTCCCCCTACAATGAGCAGTTCTTC. This gives the protein CASSFIYSPYNEQFF.

The CDR3 here is CASRSGELFF. In DNA, the CDR3 is TGTGCCAGCAGAAGCGGGGAGCTGTTTTTT. This chain uses TRBV6-6 with TRBJ2-2; no firm D call. CDR3 length: 10 amino acids. Germline-derived CDR1 and CDR2 are MNHNY and SVGAGI (reference sequence). V was clipped by 6 bases and J by 7 bases, with 3 bases between them.

The V and J genes are TRBV19 and TRBJ1-1; D is ambiguous. This CDR3 region has 13 residues. The V end was cut by 6 bases, the J end by 3 bases, with 11 bases between. Germline V gene sequence: CDR1 LNHDA, CDR2 SQIVND (reference sequence). The DNA for the CDR3 is TGTGCCAGTAGCGAGGACCGAGACACTGAAGCTTTCTTT. It codes for CASSEDRDTEAFF.

As DNA, the CDR3 is TGTGCCAGCTCACCGAATACAGGGCACGAGACCCAGTACTTC. It yields the protein CASSPNTGHETQYF. The V and J genes are TRBV18 and TRBJ2-5; weak D call: TRBD1 (6 bases). Germline V gene data show CDR1 as KGHSH and CDR2 as LQKENI. V lost 3 bases and J lost 5, with 13 bases in between. The CDR3 consists of 14 residues.

The J gene is TRBJ2-2, the V gene TRBV30; possibly TRBD1 for D (6 bases). The V and J ends lost 3 bases and 8 bases respectively, with 19 bases between them. Germline lookup yields CDR1 GTSNPN and CDR2 SVGIG (reference sequence). The CDR3 totals 15 residues. This chain's CDR3 is CAWRMETRGRGELFF. The CDR3 DNA follows: TGTGCCTGGAGGATGGAAACCAGGGGTAGGGGGGAGCTGTTTTTT.

This clone has a single count. The J gene is TRBJ1-1, the V gene TRBV7-9; D call uncertain. The CDR3 runs to 13 residues. Germline assignment: CDR1 SEHNR and CDR2 FQNEAQ (reference sequence). Trimming left V 2 bases short and J 1 base short, with 5 bases between. CDR3 loop: CASSLRPNTEAFF. In DNA form, the CDR3 reads TGTGCCAGCAGCTTACGACCGAACACTGAAGCTTTCTTT.

V usage is TRBV11-3 and J usage is TRBJ2-1, with D unclear. V dropped 1 base and J dropped 6 bases, with 10 bases sitting between them. Germline-derived CDR1 and CDR2 are SGHNT and YENEEA. There are 14 residues in the CDR3. The CDR3 here is CASSLGSRINEQFF. Written as DNA, the CDR3 is TGTGCCAGCAGCTTAGGATCCCGGATCAATGAGCAGTTCTTC.